A selection of T cell receptor beta chains follows, all from one sample in a study of T cell responses to AZD1222 COVID-19 vaccine. Assay: immunoSEQ multiplex PCR; the TCRdb copy retains only in-frame clones and omits some. The repertoire holds about 97,000 clones, with roughly 86% as singletons. Sequenced here: peripheral blood, sampled on day 0 of AZD1222 vaccination. The receptors come from an adult in good health. Both conserved end residues are part of each CDR3. The D gene is left open where the match is weak.

>TRBV2|TRBJ2-1|-
CASREGHYNEQFF
>TRBV5-6|TRBJ1-5|-
CASSSRVYSNQPQHF
>TRBV29-1|TRBJ2-1|-
CSVVLISIEQFF
>TRBV6-2/TRBV6-3|TRBJ2-5|TRBD2
CASSRLAGGSGTQYF
>TRBV7-9|TRBJ1-6|-
CASSSGGGDSPLHF
>TRBV14|TRBJ1-2|TRBD1
CASRRTGGRGYTF
>TRBV5-4|TRBJ1-4|-
CASSLKGKEKLFF
>TRBV19|TRBJ1-1|-
CASSVGILPEAFF
>TRBV19|TRBJ2-3|TRBD1
CASSYPSGQAQDTQYF
>TRBV19|TRBJ2-1|TRBD2
CASSPLGGGGNNEQFF
>TRBV6-2/TRBV6-3|TRBJ2-4|-
CASSSRGNIQYF
>TRBV7-2|TRBJ1-6|-
CASSLDRLSPLHF
>TRBV28|TRBJ1-2|-
CASRQPGLHYGYTF
>TRBV7-3|TRBJ2-5|TRBD1
CASSPGQGETQYF
>TRBV7-9|TRBJ1-4|-
CASSWTASLWATNEKLFF
>TRBV27|TRBJ1-6|-
CASKNLGFSRDNSPLHF
>TRBV11-3|TRBJ2-3|-
CASSGGPTDTQYF
>TRBV10-3|TRBJ1-1|-
CAISESPGRIPNTEAFF